The 9 T cell receptor beta chains below all came from one sample that was sequenced in a study of cytomegalovirus exposure and HLA in healthy donors. This table comes from immunoSEQ multiplex PCR, and its TCRdb copy is limited to in-frame clones, with some not included. The sample lists about 50,000 clones; 88% were seen once. Sequencing input: PBMCs. The receptors shown here come from a woman aged 25-40 years in good health and CMV-seronegative.

CDR3 nucleotides: TGTGCCAGCAGCGCGCGGGGTCGTACCTCTGGAAACACCATATATTTT. Translated: CASSARGRTSGNTIYF. The V gene is TRBV9, the J gene TRBJ1-3; D unclear. Germline V gene lookup returns CDR1 SGDLS and CDR2 YYNGEE. V lost 3 bases and J lost 0, with 13 bases in between. This CDR3 is built from 16 residues.

The gene calls are TRBV7-2 and TRBJ2-5, with 10 bases lining up with TRBD2. J gave up 4 bases and V 2 bases, and 10 bases lay outside the gene matches. Germline CDR1 SGHTA, CDR2 FQGNSA. The CDR3 length is 17 residues. In nucleotides, the CDR3 is TGTGCCAGCAGCTTATGGCTAGCGGGAGCCATCCCAGAGACCCAGTACTTC. Translated: CASSLWLAGAIPETQYF.

The chain recombines TRBV14 with TRBJ2-3; D not resolved. Germline V gene lookup returns CDR1 SGHDN and CDR2 FVKESK. The CDR3 length is 14 residues. Trimming cost V 1 base and J 0 bases, with 5 bases left between them. Here the CDR3 DNA reads TGTGCCAGCAGCCAAGGTCTTAGCACAGATACGCAGTATTTT. Its translation is CASSQGLSTDTQYF. The complete variable domain, with remaining parts taken from reference TRBV14 and TRBJ2-3, reads EAGVTQFPSHSVIEKGQTVTLRCDPISGHDNLYWYRRVMGKEIKFLLHFVKESKQDESGMPNNRFLAERTGGTYSTLKVQPAELEDSGVYFCASSQGLSTDTQYFGPGTRLTVL.

The chain carries TRBV28 and TRBJ1-2, with 10 bases identical to TRBD1. The CDR3 loop spans 19 amino acids. Losses at the gene ends were 1 base for V and 5 bases for J; bases not matched to a gene: 16. The germline gives CDR1 MDHEN, CDR2 SYDVKM. CDR3 DNA: TGTGCCAGCAGTTTATCTCGGGGTGTGCCGGGACAGGGGAGGTATGGCTACACCTTC. Its protein is CASSLSRGVPGQGRYGYTF.

The chain joins TRBV14 to TRBJ2-7; tentative D call: TRBD1 (5 bases). The ends were cut back, 5 bases at V and 2 bases at J, with 13 bases in the middle. The CDR3 has 14 amino acids. Germline V gene data show CDR1 as SGHDN and CDR2 as FVKESK. CDR3 sequence: CASSRTVGPYEQYF. The DNA for the CDR3 is TGTGCCAGCAGCAGGACGGTGGGGCCCTACGAGCAGTACTTC.

V and J are TRBV2 and TRBJ2-4, with 8 bases matching TRBD1. CDR1 is SNHLY, CDR2 FYNNEI, per germline. The trim removed 4 bases at V and 2 bases at J, leaving 19 bases unmatched. The CDR3 length is 20 residues. CDR3 protein: CASSAREGWEQGATKNIQYF. CDR3 DNA: TGTGCCAGCAGTGCAAGAGAGGGCTGGGAGCAGGGGGCAACCAAAAACATTCAGTACTTC.

The table lists this clone with a few counts. V is TRBV5-4 and J is TRBJ2-7, with D tentatively TRBD2 (6 bases). This CDR3 has 14 residues. Trimming stripped 5 bases from V and 3 bases from J, with 15 bases between. Germline V gene sequence: CDR1 SGHNT, CDR2 YYREEE (reference sequence). CDR3 amino acids: CASRDGSSYYEQYF. The CDR3 nucleotides read TGTGCCAGCAGGGACGGGAGTTCCTACTACGAGCAGTACTTC. Full variable domain (outside the CDR3, taken from reference TRBV5-4 and TRBJ2-7): ETGVTQSPTHLIKTRGQQVTLRCSSQSGHNTVSWYQQALGQGPQFIFQYYREEENGRGNFPPRFSGLQFPNYSSELNVNALELDDSALYLCASRDGSSYYEQYFGPGTRLTVT.

V usage is TRBV10-3 and J usage is TRBJ2-1; D may be TRBD1 (6 bases). V gave up 8 bases and J gave up 5 bases, with 16 bases separating them. There are 14 residues in the CDR3. Germline CDR1 reads ENHRY; CDR2 reads SYGVKD. Here the CDR3 reads CAISGAGANNEQFF. The CDR3 DNA follows: TGTGCCATCTCCGGGGCAGGGGCCAACAATGAGCAGTTCTTC.

The CDR3 here is CASSLAPGQGTYEQYF. CDR3 nucleotides: TGTGCCAGCAGCTTAGCCCCGGGACAGGGAACCTACGAGCAGTACTTC. The rearrangement joins TRBV7-6 to TRBJ2-7, with 9 bases fitting TRBD1. V shed 0 bases and J 2 bases; nucleotides not matched to a gene: 5. CDR3 length: 16 amino acids. CDR1 and CDR2 from the germline V gene are SGHVS and FNYEAQ.